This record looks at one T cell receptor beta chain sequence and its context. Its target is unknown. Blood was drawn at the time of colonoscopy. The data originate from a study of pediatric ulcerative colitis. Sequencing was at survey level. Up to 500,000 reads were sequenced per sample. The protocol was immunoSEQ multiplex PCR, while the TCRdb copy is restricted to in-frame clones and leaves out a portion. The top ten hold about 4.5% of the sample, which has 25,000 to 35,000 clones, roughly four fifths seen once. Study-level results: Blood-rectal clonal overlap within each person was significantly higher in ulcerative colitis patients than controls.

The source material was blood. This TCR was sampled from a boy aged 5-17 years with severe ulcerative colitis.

The CDR3 DNA reads as TGTGCCAGCAGCGTAGATAACGGGTTTAATGAAAAACTGTTTTTT. This sequence encodes CASSVDNGFNEKLFF. This chain connects TRBV9 to TRBJ1-4; no firm D call. Between the trimmed V and J ends, which lost 0 bases and 4 bases, there was a span of 10 bases. CDR1 and CDR2 (germline): SGDLS, YYNGEE. CDR3 length equals 15 residues. Complete variable domain (other parts from reference TRBV9 and TRBJ1-4): DSGVTQTPKHLITATGQRVTLRCSPRSGDLSVYWYQQSLDQGLQFLIQYYNGEERAKGNILERFSAQQFPDLHSELNLSSLELGDSALYFCASSVDNGFNEKLFFGSGTQLSVL.